This entry concerns a single TCR beta chain. CDR1 is SGHVS, CDR2 FNYEAQ, per germline. The CDR3 sequence is 14 residues long. With 4 bases clipped from V and 5 bases from J, the junction kept 6 bases outside the gene matches. The source of the sample is a study of somatic mutations in cytotoxic T cells in rheumatoid arthritis. The wider study: Patients gave 30 ml EDTA peripheral blood immediately after diagnosis, prior to starting treatment.

Assay: immunoSEQ multiplex PCR; the TCRdb copy retains only in-frame clones and omits some. Of more than 15,000 clones detected, roughly 73% appear once; the ten largest clones hold around 21%. What was sequenced was CD8+ T cells sorted from blood. V gene TRBV7-6 combines with J gene TRBJ1-1, with 8 bases fitting TRBD1. The sequence was collected from an adult with rheumatoid arthritis. CDR3 loop: CASSSRGPGTEAFF. The CDR3 DNA is TGTGCCAGCAGCTCCAGGGGGCCGGGAACTGAAGCTTTCTTT.